A selection of T cell receptor beta chains follows, all from one sample in a study of OX40 agonist ivuxolimab in advanced cancers. Sequencing used immunoSEQ multiplex PCR; TCRdb keeps in-frame clones, though not all of them. The sample has approximately 130,000 clones, 90% seen once. Sequencing was performed on CD4+ or CD8+ T cells sorted from blood, taken in a trial of the OX40 agonist ivuxolimab. These receptors were taken from an adult with an advanced solid tumor such as melanoma, head and neck, liver or kidney cancer. Each CDR3 is given with its conserved first and last residue. D genes are given only for firm matches. Clone size is stated in some rows and not others, as once, few, many or a class when expanded.

clone_size	j_call	v_call	d_call	cdr3_nt	cdr3_aa
.	TRBJ2-7	TRBV25-1	TRBD1	TGTGCCAGCGCCGGGACAGTCCCCCTCGAGCAGTACTTC	CASAGTVPLEQYF
.	TRBJ2-1	TRBV9	.	TGTGCCAGCAGCGTGGGGGGCCAGTCGTCCTACAATGAGCAGTTCTTC	CASSVGGQSSYNEQFF
.	TRBJ2-5	TRBV6-5	.	TGTGCCAGCAGTTGGGTCTCGCCCCAAGAGACCCAGTACTTC	CASSWVSPQETQYF
few	TRBJ1-5	TRBV2	TRBD1	TGTGCCAGCAGGGGTGGACAGGGGGCGCGCCTCGATCAGCCCCAGCATTTT	CASRGGQGARLDQPQHF
.	TRBJ1-1	TRBV5-6	.	TGTGCCAGCAGCTCTGTTGGCACTGAAGCTTTCTTT	CASSSVGTEAFF
.	TRBJ1-5	TRBV28	.	TGTGCCAGCAGTGCTCCGGCCTCCAGGGATCCCCAGCATTTT	CASSAPASRDPQHF
.	TRBJ1-3	TRBV7-9	TRBD1	TGTGCCAGCAGCTACCGCCCTACACAGGGGAGAGACACCATATATTTT	CASSYRPTQGRDTIYF
.	TRBJ1-4	TRBV7-9	.	TGTGCCAGCAGCTTAAATGCTCTCGGGGAACTGTTTTTT	CASSLNALGELFF
.	TRBJ2-7	TRBV15	.	TGTGCCACCAGCAAGGTACAGGGTTACGAGCAGTACTTC	CATSKVQGYEQYF
.	TRBJ2-7	TRBV7-9	.	TGCGCCAGCAGCTTCAGCTACGAGCAGTACTTC	CASSFSYEQYF
few	TRBJ2-7	TRBV7-2	TRBD2	TGTGCCAGCAGCTTAGTGGCTAGCGGTTTTCCCTACGAGCAGTACTTC	CASSLVASGFPYEQYF
.	TRBJ2-1	TRBV10-3	TRBD2	TGTGCCATCAGTGCGGACGGGGGGGCTTACAATGAGCAGTTCTTC	CAISADGGAYNEQFF
.	TRBJ2-1	TRBV28	.	TGTGCCAGCAGCGAACTAGTGAGGGATGAGCAGTTCTTC	CASSELVRDEQFF
.	TRBJ1-1	TRBV28	.	TGTGCCAGCAGTTTGACGGTCAGGATGAACACTGAAGCTTTCTTT	CASSLTVRMNTEAFF
.	TRBJ1-2	TRBV20-1	.	TGCAGTGCCGATGGGGTTAGTGGCTACACCTTC	CSADGVSGYTF
.	TRBJ1-2	TRBV19	.	TGTGCCAGTAGTATAGTTGGCAGCTATGGCTACACCTTC	CASSIVGSYGYTF
.	TRBJ2-5	TRBV9	.	TGTGCCAGCAGCGTAGATGTGCAAGAGACCCAGTACTTC	CASSVDVQETQYF
.	TRBJ2-5	TRBV5-1	.	TGCGCCAGCAGCCCGACCCCCGAGGAGACCCAGTACTTC	CASSPTPEETQYF
.	TRBJ2-3	TRBV5-8	TRBD2	TGTGCCAGCAGCTTTGGCAGCGGGGAGGGTACAGATACGCAGTATTTT	CASSFGSGEGTDTQYF
.	TRBJ1-1	TRBV7-6	.	TGTGCCAGCAGCTTAGCCGCACAGGGCACTGAAGCTTTCTTT	CASSLAAQGTEAFF
.	TRBJ2-5	TRBV29-1	.	TGCAGCGTCCGGACAGATCAAGAGACCCAGTACTTC	CSVRTDQETQYF
.	TRBJ2-1	TRBV29-1	.	TGCAGCGTTGAAGATACCGGGACCCACAATGAGCAGTTCTTC	CSVEDTGTHNEQFF
.	TRBJ2-2	TRBV18	.	TGTGCCAGCTCACCAGGGGGTTGGAACACCGGGGAGCTGTTTTTT	CASSPGGWNTGELFF
.	TRBJ1-5	TRBV19	.	TGTGCCAGTAGTATAGTTGAGAGCAATCAGCCCCAGCATTTT	CASSIVESNQPQHF
.	TRBJ1-1	TRBV28	.	TGTGCCAGCAGAGCGGGGATGAACACTGAAGCTTTCTTT	CASRAGMNTEAFF
.	TRBJ1-3	TRBV27	.	TGTGCCACCGCGAAGACGACCAGTGGGGGAAACACCATATATTTT	CATAKTTSGGNTIYF
.	TRBJ2-2	TRBV19	TRBD1	TGTGCCAGTAGGGGACAGGGTCCCGGGGAGCTGTTTTTT	CASRGQGPGELFF
.	TRBJ1-2	TRBV27	.	TGTGCCAGCCAGGAAGCCAGGGAAAAAGGCTACACCTTC	CASQEAREKGYTF
.	TRBJ2-7	TRBV18	.	TGTGCCAGCTCACCGGACATCTCCTCCTACGAGCAGTACTTC	CASSPDISSYEQYF
.	TRBJ2-7	TRBV7-6	.	TGTGCCAGCAGCCAGCCTTGGGGGCGCACTACATCCCCCTACGAGCAGTACTTC	CASSQPWGRTTSPYEQYF
once	TRBJ2-7	TRBV7-3	TRBD1	TGTGCCAGCAGCTTAGGACAGGAACCCTACGAGCAGTACTTC	CASSLGQEPYEQYF
few	TRBJ1-1	TRBV2	.	TGTGCCAGCAGTGTGGGTGGAGCTTTCTTT	CASSVGGAFF
once	TRBJ1-5	TRBV5-5	.	TGTGCCAGCAGCTTTCGGCAGGCTACCTATAGCAATCAGCCCCAGCATTTT	CASSFRQATYSNQPQHF
.	TRBJ2-3	TRBV9	TRBD1	TGTGCCAGCAGCATACAGGGGTCTACCTCTGATACGCAGTATTTT	CASSIQGSTSDTQYF
.	TRBJ2-7	TRBV7-9	TRBD1	TGTGCCAGCAGCTTAGCCGGACAGGGTAGCGAGCAGTACTTC	CASSLAGQGSEQYF
once	TRBJ1-4	TRBV5-6	.	TGTGCCAGCAGCCCGAAGACAGGAACTGCCGAAAAACTGTTTTTT	CASSPKTGTAEKLFF
.	TRBJ1-1	TRBV7-2	TRBD1	TGTGCCAGCAGCCATAGGGGGCAGAACACTGAAGCTTTCTTT	CASSHRGQNTEAFF
once	TRBJ2-3	TRBV28	.	TGTGCCAGCAGTTTTGGCAGGAGAAGCACAGATACGCAGTATTTT	CASSFGRRSTDTQYF
.	TRBJ1-5	TRBV10-3	.	TGTGCCATCAGTGAGCCCCCTGCCCAGCCCCAGCATTTT	CAISEPPAQPQHF
.	TRBJ1-5	TRBV15	TRBD1	TGTGCCACCAGCACGACGGACAGGGACCAGGACCAGCCCCAGCATTTT	CATSTTDRDQDQPQHF
.	TRBJ2-7	TRBV11-2	.	TGTGCCAGCAGATCGAACATTGACGAGCAGTACTTC	CASRSNIDEQYF
.	TRBJ2-2	TRBV27	TRBD1	TGTGCCAGCAGTTTACGAGGGGGCTGGAACACCGGGGAGCTGTTTTTT	CASSLRGGWNTGELFF
.	TRBJ2-1	TRBV15	TRBD2	TGTGCCACCAGCAGAGATGGCAGGGCTAGCGCGGGGGAATTCTTC	CATSRDGRASAGEFF
.	TRBJ2-5	TRBV28	.	TGTGCCAGCAGTTTGCGGCAGTTCCGGGAGACCCAGTACTTC	CASSLRQFRETQYF
few	TRBJ1-5	TRBV2	.	TGTGCCATCACGGGACGGCCAGGTCAGCCCCAGCATTTT	CAITGRPGQPQHF
.	TRBJ2-7	TRBV11-2	.	TGTGCCAGCAGCATCTCCCCCAGTTACGAGCAGTACTTC	CASSISPSYEQYF
.	TRBJ2-2	TRBV12-5	.	TGTGCTAGTGGTTTAGGGACCGGGGAGCTGTTTTTT	CASGLGTGELFF
.	TRBJ2-7	TRBV27	.	TGTGCCAGCAGGGGAGCTGCCTACGAGCAGTACTTC	CASRGAAYEQYF
.	TRBJ2-1	TRBV4-3	TRBD2	TGCGCCAGCAGCCAAGACCCAAGCGGGAGCACCTACAATGAGCAGTTCTTC	CASSQDPSGSTYNEQFF
.	TRBJ1-1	TRBV6-5	TRBD1	TGTGCCAGCAGGATGGCGGGACAGTCCACTGAAGCTTTCTTT	CASRMAGQSTEAFF
.	TRBJ2-2	TRBV10-3	.	TGTGCCATCAGTGCCGAGGACCTCGGGGAGCTGTTTTTT	CAISAEDLGELFF
.	TRBJ1-4	TRBV5-8	.	TGTGCCAGCAGCTCCTACACTGCAACTAATGAAAAACTGTTTTTT	CASSSYTATNEKLFF